This T cell receptor (beta chain) was identified in a study of blood T cell repertoires in COVID-19. At the level of the study: Some COVID-19 samples were acute and others convalescent; all came from the United States, Italy and Spain. PBMCs, B-cell-depleted T cells, or T cells were the source of the cDNA or gDNA that made up the material.

The V gene lost 5 bases and the J gene lost 3 bases, with 14 bases spanning the gap. This CDR3 comprises 14 residues. The germline V gene has CDR1 LNHDA and CDR2 SQIVND (reference sequence). In the study's own analysis: Reference gene primer amplification yielded estimated nucleated cell counts. The table came from immunoSEQ multiplex PCR; TCRdb's copy has only in-frame clones and leaves some out. That table is the source of V, J and clone size, and D and trimming were worked out from the DNA. This table holds around 140,000 clones, about four fifths found once. The clonotype was recovered from a woman of 80 years or more with acute or convalescent COVID-19. Sequencing was done on a sample of peripheral blood. The chain has TRBV19 and TRBJ2-7; no reliable D call. The CDR3 loop is CASSPPGPGYEQYF. The CDR3 bases are TGTGCCAGTAGTCCCCCTGGGCCCGGCTACGAGCAGTACTTC.